Reported below is one T cell receptor (beta chain). The data were taken from a study of T cell repertoires in aging, cancer and after chemotherapy. TRB rearrangements spanning V, D and J were amplified using mixed TRB-A/B primers. TCRdb independently ran MiXCR on the multiplex PCR reads; one entry per CDR3 protein. This table has 13,000 or so distinct CDR3 sequences, around 23% appearing once. The template was genomic DNA from peripheral blood, not RNA. Germline CDR1 reads LNHNV; CDR2 reads YYDKDF (reference sequence). The CDR3 covers 12 residues. The germline V and J ends were trimmed by 0 bases and 10 bases, with 9 bases remaining between them.

V and J are TRBV15 and TRBJ2-5, with a tentative D call TRBD2 (5 bases). The sequence came from a human donor in good health. Sequences were obtained from blood. The CDR3 bases are TGTGCCACCAGCAGAGATTGGGCGGGCCAGTACTTC. Amino acids: CATSRDWAGQYF. Supplemented by reference TRBV15 and TRBJ2-5, the full variable domain reads DAMVIQNPRYQVTQFGKPVTLSCSQTLNHNVMYWYQQKSSQAPKLLFHYYDKDFNNEADTPDNFQSRRPNTSFCFLDIRSPGLGDTAMYLCATSRDWAGQYFGPGTRLLVL.